The 25 T cell receptor beta chains below were found in one sample sequenced in a study of beta chain features in type 1 diabetes. The whole isolated RNA underwent reverse transcription, so sequencing captured expressed TCRB transcripts. Assay: immunoSEQ multiplex PCR; the TCRdb copy retains only in-frame clones and omits some. In the table there are about 260,000 clones, 68% of which are singletons. Sequenced material: naive CD4+ T cells from blood. These receptors were obtained from a man younger than 40 in good health.

The chain recombines TRBV29-1 with TRBJ1-1, with 11 bases fitting TRBD1. With 6 bases clipped from V and 4 bases from J, the junction kept 7 bases outside the gene matches. CDR1 is SQVTM and CDR2 is ANQGSEA in the germline V gene. This CDR3 region has 14 residues. The CDR3 region has the DNA TGCAGCGTCATAGAGGGGACAGGGGGCACTGAAGCTTTCTTT. Translated, it gives CSVIEGTGGTEAFF.

The V call is TRBV11-2, the J call TRBJ2-7, with TRBD2 matching 12 bases. V was pared by 5 bases and J by 7 bases, with 9 bases of the junction left unmatched. CDR1 is SGHAT, CDR2 FQNNGV, per germline. This CDR3 has 15 residues. CDR3 nucleotide sequence: TGTGCCAGCAGCACTCAGGGACTAGCGGGCAGGGAGCAGTACTTC. This encodes CASSTQGLAGREQYF.

The chain employs TRBV6-6 and TRBJ2-2; no reliable D call. Germline values: CDR1 MNHNY, CDR2 SVGAGI (reference sequence). With 0 bases removed from V and 7 bases from J, the gap between germline ends came to 6 bases. This CDR3 has 13 amino acids. Written as DNA, the CDR3 is TGTGCCAGCAGTTACTCTGCTGGCGGGGAGCTGTTTTTT. This gives the protein CASSYSAGGELFF.

This chain connects TRBV30 to TRBJ2-1, with D uncertain. The CDR3 length is 16 residues. Germline CDR1 is GTSNPN and CDR2 is SVGIG (reference sequence). Trimming cost V 5 bases and J 0 bases, with 17 bases left between them. The CDR3 nucleotides read TGTGCCTGGGCCCCGGCCACTACGGTCTCCTACAATGAGCAGTTCTTC. Translated, it gives CAWAPATTVSYNEQFF. Full variable domain (remainder filled in from reference TRBV30 and TRBJ2-1): SQTIHQWPATLVQPVGSPLSLECTVEGTSNPNLYWYRQAAGRGLQLLFYSVGIGQISSEVPQNLSASRPQDRQFILSSKKLLLSDSGFYLCAWAPATTVSYNEQFFGPGTRLTVL.

The chain employs TRBV29-1 and TRBJ2-3; tentatively, D is TRBD1 (6 bases). Germline V gene data show CDR1 as SQVTM and CDR2 as ANQGSEA. There are 11 residues in the CDR3. CDR3 sequence: CVGARTDTQYF. Here the CDR3 DNA reads TGCGTGGGGGCGAGAACAGATACGCAGTATTTT.

The chain uses TRBV29-1 and TRBJ2-5; D gene uncertain. Germline lookup yields CDR1 SQVTM and CDR2 ANQGSEA. The CDR3 has 13 amino acids. V dropped 4 bases and J dropped 7 bases, with 16 bases sitting between them. DNA for the CDR3: TGCAGCGTTGGCCGGACCACGGTGGGGACCCAGTACTTC. Translation gives CSVGRTTVGTQYF. Full variable domain (remainder filled in from reference TRBV29-1 and TRBJ2-5): SAVISQKPSRDICQRGTSLTIQCQVDSQVTMMFWYRQQPGQSLTLIATANQGSEATYESGFVIDKFPISRPNLTFSTLTVSNMSPEDSSIYLCSVGRTTVGTQYFGPGTRLLVL.

This chain joins TRBV7-2 and TRBJ2-5, with a tentative D call TRBD1 (5 bases). V shed 3 bases and J shed 4 bases, with 18 bases lying between them. In germline, CDR1 is SGHTA, CDR2 FQGNSA. This CDR3 comprises 16 residues. Here the CDR3 reads CASSFPSTGDRETQYF. CDR3 sequence (DNA): TGTGCCAGCAGCTTCCCCTCAACAGGAGATAGAGAGACCCAGTACTTC.

This clone turned up a few times. This chain uses TRBV30 with TRBJ2-7; D gene ambiguous. This CDR3 spans 12 amino acids. Germline V lookup: CDR1 GTSNPN, CDR2 SVGIG (reference sequence). V gave up 0 bases and J gave up 5 bases, with 8 bases separating them. The CDR3 spells CAWSVVPDEQYF. The CDR3 region has the DNA TGTGCCTGGAGTGTTGTCCCGGACGAGCAGTACTTC. Supplemented by reference TRBV30 and TRBJ2-7, the full variable domain reads SQTIHQWPATLVQPVGSPLSLECTVEGTSNPNLYWYRQAAGRGLQLLFYSVGIGQISSEVPQNLSASRPQDRQFILSSKKLLLSDSGFYLCAWSVVPDEQYFGPGTRLTVT.

This clone was seen a single time. The V call is TRBV29-1, the J call TRBJ2-1; 10 bases fit TRBD2. The CDR3 loop spans 16 amino acids. After removal of 4 bases from V and 1 base from J, the junction contained 7 bases not matched to a gene. Germline V gene sequence: CDR1 SQVTM, CDR2 ANQGSEA. The CDR3 nucleotides read TGCAGCGTTGGGGGACTAGCGCCAGTATCCTACAATGAGCAGTTCTTC. Translation gives CSVGGLAPVSYNEQFF.

This sequence joins TRBV30 and TRBJ1-2, with a possible D match to TRBD1 (5 bases). Trimming left V 0 bases short and J 0 bases short, with 11 bases between. Per the germline V gene, CDR1 is GTSNPN and CDR2 is SVGIG (reference sequence). CDR3 size: 15 residues. The CDR3 coding sequence is TGTGCCTGGAGTGTACTCGACAGCACTAACTATGGCTACACCTTC. This encodes CAWSVLDSTNYGYTF.

V is TRBV30 and J is TRBJ1-2, with TRBD1 as a possible D gene (5 bases). The V end was cut by 2 bases, the J end by 0 bases, with 10 bases between. The germline CDR1 and CDR2 sequences are GTSNPN and SVGIG (reference sequence). The CDR3 spans 14 residues. CDR3 protein: CAWSPGGANYGYTF. For the CDR3, the DNA is TGTGCCTGGAGTCCTGGGGGAGCTAACTATGGCTACACCTTC. Filled out from reference TRBV30 and TRBJ1-2, the complete variable domain reads SQTIHQWPATLVQPVGSPLSLECTVEGTSNPNLYWYRQAAGRGLQLLFYSVGIGQISSEVPQNLSASRPQDRQFILSSKKLLLSDSGFYLCAWSPGGANYGYTFGSGTRLTVV.

The chain is built from TRBV4-3 and TRBJ2-5; D is perhaps TRBD1 (5 bases). Germline V lookup: CDR1 LGHNA, CDR2 YSLEER. The CDR3 is 15 amino acids. Trimming pared 0 bases from V and 4 bases from J, leaving 12 bases between. The CDR3 coding sequence is TGCGCCAGCAGCCAAGATGCCGCAGGGCCAGAGACCCAGTACTTC. Amino acid sequence: CASSQDAAGPETQYF.

This clone was counted once. The chain employs TRBV28 and TRBJ2-3, with a weak D call TRBD2 (6 bases). The CDR3 loop spans 14 amino acids. With 2 bases removed from V and 1 base from J, the gap between germline ends came to 7 bases. The germline gives CDR1 MDHEN, CDR2 SYDVKM. For the CDR3, the DNA is TGTGCCAGCAGTTTAGGCGGGGGCACAGATACGCAGTATTTT. It encodes CASSLGGGTDTQYF.

V gene TRBV9 combines with J gene TRBJ2-3, with D tentatively TRBD1 or TRBD2 (5 bases each). The germline V gene encodes CDR1 SGDLS and CDR2 YYNGEE. Trimming took 0 bases from V and 5 from J, leaving 10 bases between them. This CDR3 comprises 14 residues. In DNA form, the CDR3 reads TGTGCCAGCAGCGTAGTGGGGACCCAAGATACGCAGTATTTT. It yields the protein CASSVVGTQDTQYF.

This clone came up a few times. This sequence joins TRBV7-9 and TRBJ1-1; a weak D match, TRBD1 (6 bases). CDR3 length: 14 amino acids. V dropped 4 bases and J dropped 7 bases, with 16 bases sitting between them. Germline CDR1 is SEHNR and CDR2 is FQNEAQ (reference sequence). The CDR3 protein is CASSSGTGSHEAFF. The CDR3 bases are TGTGCCAGCAGCTCTGGAACAGGGTCCCATGAAGCTTTCTTT.

In its sample, this clone was seen a few times. V is TRBV30 and J is TRBJ2-4, with a possible D match to TRBD2 (5 bases). The CDR3 consists of 12 residues. Trimming removed 1 base from V and 8 bases from J, with 9 bases in between. Germline V gene sequence: CDR1 GTSNPN, CDR2 SVGIG (reference sequence). DNA of the CDR3: TGTGCCTGGAGTGAACTAGGTGACATTCAGTACTTC. It encodes CAWSELGDIQYF.

In DNA form, the CDR3 reads TGTGCCAGCAGTTTGACCTCTGGCACAGATACGCAGTATTTT. Its protein product is CASSLTSGTDTQYF. This chain links TRBV28 with TRBJ2-3; D gene unclear. V was pared by 3 bases and J by 1 base, with 8 bases between. Germline loops: CDR1 MDHEN, CDR2 SYDVKM. The CDR3 totals 14 residues. The entire variable domain, with the rest obtained from reference TRBV28 and TRBJ2-3, is as follows: DVKVTQSSRYLVKRTGEKVFLECVQDMDHENMFWYRQDPGLGLRLIYFSYDVKMKEKGDIPEGYSVSREKKERFSLILESASTNQTSMYLCASSLTSGTDTQYFGPGTRLTVL.

This clone was counted once. The V and J genes are TRBV5-4 and TRBJ2-6; TRBD1 agrees at 7 bases. CDR1 and CDR2 (germline): SGHNT, YYREEE (reference sequence). With 2 bases clipped from V and 11 bases from J, the junction kept 4 bases outside the gene matches. This CDR3 has 13 residues. CDR3 sequence reads: CASSFTDRDVLTF. CDR3 coding DNA: TGTGCCAGCAGCTTCACTGACAGGGACGTCCTGACTTTC.

The chain joins TRBV4-1 to TRBJ2-6; no reliable D call. This CDR3 has 17 amino acids. The V gene's germline CDR1 is MGHRA and CDR2 YSYEKL. V was pared by 8 bases and J by 0 bases, with 17 bases between. The CDR3 loop is CASGPDIHNSGANVLTF. The CDR3 coding sequence is TGCGCCAGCGGACCCGACATACACAACTCTGGGGCCAACGTCCTGACTTTC.

V gene TRBV25-1 combines with J gene TRBJ1-2, with a weak D call TRBD1 (6 bases). The V gene lost 4 bases and the J gene lost 8 bases, with 29 bases spanning the gap. CDR3 size: 18 residues. Germline CDR1 MGHDK, CDR2 SYGVNS. The CDR3 spells CASSGYRQAKDPPGGYTF. The CDR3 nucleotides are TGTGCCAGCAGTGGTTACCGACAGGCGAAGGACCCTCCTGGAGGCTACACCTTC.

The J gene is TRBJ2-7, the V gene TRBV5-6; TRBD1 aligns across 9 bases. V was pared by 4 bases and J by 2 bases, with 7 bases of the junction left unmatched. The CDR3 has 15 amino acids. Per germline, CDR1 SGHDT and CDR2 YYEEEE. The CDR3 bases are TGTGCCAGCAGCAAGACAGGGGGGCCAACCTACGAGCAGTACTTC. Translated, it gives CASSKTGGPTYEQYF.

In DNA, the CDR3 is TGTGCCAGTAGCCCCAAGTGGGGGAATAACGAGCAGTACTTC. It yields the protein CASSPKWGNNEQYF. The chain joins TRBV19 to TRBJ2-7, with D possibly being TRBD1 or TRBD2 (5 bases each). The CDR3 is 14 amino acids. Looked up from germline, CDR1 is LNHDA and CDR2 is SQIVND (reference sequence). The V gene lost 6 bases and the J gene lost 5 bases, with 17 bases spanning the gap.

The CDR3 reads CASSSGLQGNTEAFF. CDR3 DNA: TGTGCCAGCAGCTCCGGGTTGCAGGGCAACACTGAAGCTTTCTTT. The chain employs TRBV7-6 and TRBJ1-1; TRBD1 might be the D (5 bases). Between the trimmed V and J ends, which lost 4 bases and 2 bases, there was a span of 14 bases. The CDR3 contains 15 residues. Germline lookup yields CDR1 SGHVS and CDR2 FNYEAQ.

This rearrangement joins TRBV29-1 to TRBJ2-3; 10 bases align to TRBD2. The CDR3 runs 14 residues. Germline V CDR1 and CDR2: SQVTM, ANQGSEA. J gave up 6 bases and V 7 bases, and 10 bases lay outside the gene matches. CDR3 region: CSATASGSLDTQYF. The CDR3 DNA reads as TGCAGCGCCACAGCTAGCGGGAGTCTTGATACGCAGTATTTT.

This chain links TRBV13 with TRBJ2-5, with 8 bases fitting TRBD2. The germline V gene has CDR1 PRHDT and CDR2 FYEKMQ (reference sequence). There are 14 residues in the CDR3. With 3 bases clipped from V and 5 bases from J, the junction kept 5 bases outside the gene matches. The CDR3 loop is CASSLKREKETQYF. Written as DNA, the CDR3 is TGTGCCAGCAGCTTGAAGCGGGAGAAGGAGACCCAGTACTTC.